This T cell receptor (beta chain) was captured by sequencing in a study of T-cell memory formation after mild COVID-19. Overall study results and limits: Prior to infection, memory already included some responding clones, suggesting cross-reactive memory joined.

This clonotype was counted a few times. Its matching antigen is unknown. TCRdb used MiXCR to reprocess the 5' RACE reads, holding one entry per CDR3 protein. The sample includes over 45,000 distinct CDR3 sequences, approximately 9% of them seen just once. Germline values: CDR1 SGHRS, CDR2 YFSETQ. CDR3 length: 14 residues. Deletions cut 0 bases from V and 7 bases from J, with 10 bases between. The genes are TRBV5-1 and TRBJ2-2, with a possible D match to TRBD1 (5 bases). The sequenced sample consisted of PBMCs or a T cell subset sorted from them (not recorded which). The sequence was collected from an adult woman who had mild COVID-19 (a few samples of this study predate the infection). Cell type and time point are not known. The CDR3 DNA sequence: TGCGCCAGCAGCTTGGTGCGACAGCTCGGGGAGCTGTTTTTT. This codes for CASSLVRQLGELFF.